Listed below are T cell receptor beta chains from one sample, sequenced in a study of blood T cell repertoires in COVID-19. Measured with immunoSEQ multiplex PCR; TCRdb has only the in-frame clones, and not every one. The table lists around 240,000 clones, around 85% of them singletons. Specimen: PBMCs or T cells enriched from blood (not recorded which). These receptors all stem from a woman in her fifties or sixties who had recovered from COVID-19. The CDR3 runs from the conserved cysteine through the conserved F or W. The D gene is left open where the match is weak. Not every row has a clone size; where given, it reads once, few, many or a size class.

TRBJ1-2	once	NA	TRBV10-3	CAVMLEGAGYTF	TGTGCCGTCATGCTTGAGGGAGCGGGCTACACCTTC
TRBJ2-2	NA	NA	TRBV18	CASSPSLLGRSTGELFF	TGTGCCAGCTCACCATCTTTGCTCGGGAGAAGCACCGGGGAGCTGTTTTTT
TRBJ2-2	NA	NA	TRBV28	CASSSETRVANTGELFF	TGTGCCAGCAGTTCTGAAACTCGCGTAGCGAACACCGGGGAGCTGTTTTTT
TRBJ2-3	NA	NA	TRBV3-1/TRBV3-2	CASSLSRAGEADTQYF	TGTGCCAGCAGCCTCTCGAGGGCGGGTGAAGCAGATACGCAGTATTTT
TRBJ2-1	NA	TRBD2	TRBV7-4	CASSFWYGGSGSLSYNEQFF	TGTGCCAGCAGCTTCTGGTATGGGGGTAGCGGGAGTTTGTCCTACAATGAGCAGTTCTTC
TRBJ2-1	NA	NA	TRBV5-1	CASREGGVDNEQFF	TGCGCCAGCAGGGAAGGAGGGGTCGACAATGAGCAGTTCTTC
TRBJ2-7	NA	TRBD2	TRBV5-1	CASTNTGGPNEQYF	TGCGCCAGCACTAACACGGGGGGGCCAAACGAGCAGTACTTC
TRBJ1-6	NA	NA	TRBV19	CASTPHLVNSPLHF	TGTGCCAGTACCCCACATCTGGTTAATTCACCCCTCCACTTT
TRBJ2-3	NA	NA	TRBV5-1	CASSSQGGDTQYF	TGCGCCAGCAGCTCGCAGGGTGGCGATACGCAGTATTTT
TRBJ2-3	NA	TRBD1	TRBV24-1	CATSDADRLLDTQYF	TGTGCCACCAGTGATGCGGACAGGCTCCTGGATACGCAGTATTTT
TRBJ1-4	once	TRBD1	TRBV7-9	CASSSPTGANEKLFF	TGTGCCAGCAGCTCCCCGACAGGGGCTAATGAAAAACTGTTTTTT
TRBJ2-5	NA	TRBD2	TRBV4-1	CASKAGLAAGGETQYF	TGCGCCAGCAAGGCGGGACTAGCGGCCGGAGGGGAGACCCAGTACTTC
TRBJ1-3	NA	NA	TRBV27	CASSLSTGNTIYF	TGTGCCAGCAGTTTATCGACAGGAAACACCATATATTTT
TRBJ2-7	NA	NA	TRBV7-2	CASRSSDSNEQYF	TGTGCCAGCAGATCCTCGGACTCCAACGAGCAGTACTTC
TRBJ1-1	NA	TRBD1	TRBV18	CASSTGGTEAFF	TGTGCCAGCTCTACAGGGGGCACTGAAGCTTTCTTT
TRBJ1-5	NA	NA	TRBV27	CASAPGGLSNQPQHF	TGTGCCAGCGCGCCTGGGGGACTTAGCAATCAGCCCCAGCATTTT
TRBJ2-6	NA	TRBD1	TRBV28	CASSLTGPGANVLTF	TGTGCCAGCAGTTTGACAGGGCCTGGGGCCAACGTCCTGACTTTC
TRBJ1-4	NA	TRBD1	TRBV28	CASSSPQGDEKLFF	TGTGCCAGCAGCTCACCACAGGGGGATGAAAAACTGTTTTTT
TRBJ1-1	few	NA	TRBV21-1	CASSKRGVRTANTEAFF	TGTGCCAGCAGCAAACGGGGGGTAAGGACAGCGAACACTGAAGCTTTCTTT
TRBJ2-2	NA	NA	TRBV29-1	CSVAIRRNTGELFF	TGCAGCGTTGCAATACGCAGGAACACCGGGGAGCTGTTTTTT
TRBJ1-3	once	TRBD1	TRBV3-1/TRBV3-2	CASSRRTGGNTIYF	TGTGCCAGCAGCCGCCGGACAGGGGGAAACACCATATATTTT
TRBJ2-3	NA	NA	TRBV4-1	CATTPGGSTSDTQYF	TGCGCCACGACGCCAGGAGGAAGCACTTCAGATACGCAGTATTTT
TRBJ2-1	NA	TRBD2	TRBV28	CASSRLAVMEHHYNEQFF	TGTGCCAGCAGTAGGCTAGCGGTAATGGAACACCACTACAATGAGCAGTTCTTC